The 10 T cell receptor beta chains below come from one sample, sequenced in a study of technical replicates of blood from several donors. Here immunoSEQ multiplex PCR was the method, and the copy in TCRdb shows in-frame clones only, minus some. The sample contains some 85,000 clones, 85% to 95% of which appear only once. The material sequenced was T cells isolated from PBMCs. The receptors stem from a human donor in good health.

This clone was observed a single time. The chain recombines TRBV10-3 with TRBJ2-7; D is unresolved. Germline V lookup: CDR1 ENHRY, CDR2 SYGVKD. V lost 10 bases to trimming and J lost 2 bases, with 9 bases between them. The CDR3 runs to 11 residues. DNA of the CDR3: TGTGCCACTTTGGCAGCCTACGAGCAGTACTTC. Its protein is CATLAAYEQYF.

The CDR3 here is CASSIHSNRQGATPQHF. The DNA for the CDR3 is TGTGCCAGTAGTATCCACTCCAATAGACAGGGGGCTACGCCCCAGCATTTT. The chain joins TRBV19 to TRBJ1-5; 10 bases are shared with TRBD1. CDR3 size: 17 residues. J was trimmed by 9 bases and V by 3 bases; bases with no gene match: 14. Germline loops: CDR1 LNHDA, CDR2 SQIVND (reference sequence).

This clone has more than one count but fewer than ten. This chain links TRBV14 with TRBJ1-1, with D unresolved. CDR3 length: 15 residues. The germline gives CDR1 SGHDN, CDR2 FVKESK. V lost 1 base and J lost 5, with 14 bases in between. The CDR3 nucleotides are TGTGCCAGCAGCCAAGTTCCTGGGGAGGTAACTGAAGCTTTCTTT. Translating gives CASSQVPGEVTEAFF.

The chain uses TRBV5-4 and TRBJ1-1, with D possibly being TRBD1 (5 bases). The CDR3 runs to 16 residues. The V gene lost 2 bases and the J gene lost 1 base, with 15 bases spanning the gap. Germline V gene lookup returns CDR1 SGHNT and CDR2 YYREEE (reference sequence). The CDR3 sequence: CASSFIFRAWNTEAFF. CDR3 DNA sequence: TGTGCCAGCAGCTTCATATTCAGGGCCTGGAACACTGAAGCTTTCTTT.

The rearrangement links TRBV6-5 to TRBJ1-1; no clear D gene. Germline V gene sequence: CDR1 MNHEY, CDR2 SVGAGI. The CDR3 totals 13 residues. Trimming left V 2 bases short and J 8 bases short, with 12 bases between. DNA for the CDR3: TGTGCCAGCAGTTACGGAGCAGTAGGCGAAGCTTTCTTT. Residues: CASSYGAVGEAFF.

This chain connects TRBV7-9 to TRBJ1-2; TRBD1 aligns across 7 bases. V gave up 1 base and J gave up 5 bases; unmatched junction bases: 1. The V gene's germline CDR1 is SEHNR and CDR2 FQNEAQ (reference sequence). The CDR3 is 13 residues long. Written as DNA, the CDR3 is TGTGCCAGCAGCTTAGAGGGGGCGTATGGCTACACCTTC. Residues: CASSLEGAYGYTF. The whole variable domain, filled in from reference TRBV7-9 and TRBJ1-2, reads DTGVSQNPRHKITKRGQNVTFRCDPISEHNRLYWYRQTLGQGPEFLTYFQNEAQLEKSRLLSDRFSAERPKGSFSTLEIQRTEQGDSAMYLCASSLEGAYGYTFGSGTRLTVV.

J is TRBJ1-3 and V is TRBV6-5; D remains unclear. Trimming removed 2 bases from V and 4 bases from J, with 9 bases in between. This CDR3 comprises 14 residues. The V gene's germline CDR1 is MNHEY and CDR2 SVGAGI. The CDR3 reads CASSYALEGNTIYF. CDR3 in DNA: TGTGCCAGCAGTTACGCGCTGGAGGGAAACACCATATATTTT.

The chain recombines TRBV5-1 with TRBJ2-2; no clear D. The V gene lost 3 bases and the J gene lost 3 bases, with 9 bases spanning the gap. CDR1 is SGHRS and CDR2 is YFSETQ in the germline V gene. This CDR3 region has 14 residues. Written as DNA, the CDR3 is TGCGCCAGCAGCTCCCAAGCTTACACCGGGGAGCTGTTTTTT. This sequence encodes CASSSQAYTGELFF.

The V and J genes are TRBV6-1 and TRBJ2-3; 8 nucleotides match TRBD2. Germline V lookup: CDR1 MNHNS, CDR2 SASEGT. With V trimmed by 1 base and J by 2 bases, 8 bases remained unmatched. The CDR3 is 17 amino acids. DNA for the CDR3: TGTGCCAGCAGTGAAGAGTGGGTAGCGGGATTCACAGATACGCAGTATTTT. Translated: CASSEEWVAGFTDTQYF.

The genes are TRBV10-3 and TRBJ1-2; 8 positions agree with TRBD1. Trimming took 9 bases from V and 13 from J; bases not matched to a gene: 7. There are 10 residues in the CDR3. Germline V gene lookup returns CDR1 ENHRY and CDR2 SYGVKD. CDR3 sequence (DNA): TGTGCCATTCAGGGACAGGACCTCACCTTC. This encodes CAIQGQDLTF.